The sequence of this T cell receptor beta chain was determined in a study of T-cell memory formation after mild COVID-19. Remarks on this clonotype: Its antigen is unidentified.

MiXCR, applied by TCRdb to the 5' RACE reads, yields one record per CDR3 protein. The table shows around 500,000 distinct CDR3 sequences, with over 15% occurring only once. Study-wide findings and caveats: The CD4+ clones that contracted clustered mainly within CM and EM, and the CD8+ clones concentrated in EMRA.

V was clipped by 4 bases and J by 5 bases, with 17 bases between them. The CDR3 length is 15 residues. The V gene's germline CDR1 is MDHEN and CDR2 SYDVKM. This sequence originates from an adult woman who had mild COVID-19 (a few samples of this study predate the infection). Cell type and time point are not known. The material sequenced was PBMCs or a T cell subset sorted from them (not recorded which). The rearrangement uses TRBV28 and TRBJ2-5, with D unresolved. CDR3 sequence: CASSSASGLSETQYF. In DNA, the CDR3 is TGTGCCAGCAGTTCCGCTTCCGGGCTATCGGAGACCCAGTACTTC. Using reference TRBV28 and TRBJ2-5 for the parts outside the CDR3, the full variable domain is DVKVTQSSRYLVKRTGEKVFLECVQDMDHENMFWYRQDPGLGLRLIYFSYDVKMKEKGDIPEGYSVSREKKERFSLILESASTNQTSMYLCASSSASGLSETQYFGPGTRLLVL.